These T cell receptor beta chains were read from a single sample in a study of blood T cell repertoires in COVID-19. Produced via immunoSEQ multiplex PCR; TCRdb's table is partial and in-frame only. Of about 200,000 clones in the sample, around 88% are singletons; the top ten hold around 4%. Sequenced sample: PBMCs or T cells enriched from blood (not recorded which). These receptors all stem from a woman in her thirties who had been exposed to COVID-19. Both conserved end residues are part of each CDR3. The D gene is left open where the match is weak. A clone size is listed for some rows: how often the clone was seen (once, few, many), or a class if it is expanded.

J gene: TRBJ1-6
D gene: -
V gene: TRBV2
clone size: few
CDR3 protein: CASSVGREGTPLHF
CDR3 DNA: TGTGCCAGCAGTGTGGGAAGGGAGGGAACACCCCTCCACTTT

J gene: TRBJ2-6
D gene: -
V gene: TRBV19
clone size: once
CDR3 protein: CASSIDQAGEWSGANVLTF
CDR3 DNA: TGTGCCAGTAGTATAGATCAGGCAGGGGAATGGTCTGGGGCCAACGTCCTGACTTTC

J gene: TRBJ2-3
D gene: -
V gene: TRBV9
clone size: -
CDR3 protein: CASSFRGTGGFVDTQYF
CDR3 DNA: TGTGCCAGCAGCTTCAGGGGAACGGGGGGTTTCGTGGATACGCAGTATTTT

J gene: TRBJ1-2
D gene: -
V gene: TRBV9
clone size: -
CDR3 protein: CASSASPGDGYTF
CDR3 DNA: TGTGCCAGCAGCGCTTCCCCCGGGGATGGCTACACCTTC

J gene: TRBJ1-2
D gene: TRBD1
V gene: TRBV28
clone size: -
CDR3 protein: CASSLWGGQGYGYTF
CDR3 DNA: TGTGCCAGCAGTTTATGGGGGGGACAGGGGTATGGCTACACCTTC

J gene: TRBJ2-1
D gene: TRBD2
V gene: TRBV5-1
clone size: -
CDR3 protein: CASSSGGPSHEQFF
CDR3 DNA: TGCGCCAGCAGCTCGGGGGGGCCATCCCATGAGCAGTTCTTC

J gene: TRBJ2-7
D gene: -
V gene: TRBV21-1
clone size: -
CDR3 protein: CASSRTGGGDEQYF
CDR3 DNA: TGTGCCAGCAGCAGGACAGGGGGAGGCGACGAGCAGTACTTC

J gene: TRBJ1-5
D gene: -
V gene: TRBV7-2
clone size: few
CDR3 protein: CASSLGGIIEAQHF
CDR3 DNA: TGTGCCAGCAGCTTGGGGGGGATCATCGAAGCCCAGCATTTT

J gene: TRBJ2-7
D gene: -
V gene: TRBV5-6
clone size: few
CDR3 protein: CASSGVRVGEQYF
CDR3 DNA: TGTGCCAGCAGCGGAGTCAGGGTTGGCGAGCAGTACTTC

J gene: TRBJ1-5
D gene: -
V gene: TRBV7-8
clone size: -
CDR3 protein: CASSLGRAGNQPQHF
CDR3 DNA: TGTGCCAGCAGCTTAGGCAGGGCGGGCAATCAGCCCCAGCATTTT

J gene: TRBJ1-4
D gene: TRBD1
V gene: TRBV5-8
clone size: -
CDR3 protein: CASSLWGTGGDEKLFF
CDR3 DNA: TGTGCCAGCAGCTTGTGGGGGACAGGGGGAGATGAAAAACTGTTTTTT